Sequencing of this T cell receptor (beta chain) was carried out in a study of shared clonotypes between healthy human individuals. Germline CDR1 is MNHNS and CDR2 is SASEGT. The CDR3 is 15 amino acids. V was shortened by 3 bases and J by 4 bases, with 13 bases between the two germline ends. Execution of the assay was at deep level. Sequencing was performed with immunoSEQ multiplex PCR; in TCRdb, only in-frame clones are kept and a portion is missing. Seen here are a few million clones, 80% to 95% observed once, and the top ten hold 0.35% to 0.5%. The sequenced sample consisted of naive CD4+ T cells from PBMCs. Subset noted: CD45RA+ positively selected. The receptor was isolated from a man aged 18 to 29 in good health. Some clones in this sample may be carry-over from other donors' samples. V and J are TRBV6-1 and TRBJ1-5; TRBD1 might be the D (6 bases). The CDR3 protein is CASSDLDRKNQPQHF. CDR3 sequence (DNA): TGTGCCAGCAGTGATTTGGACAGAAAAAATCAGCCCCAGCATTTT.